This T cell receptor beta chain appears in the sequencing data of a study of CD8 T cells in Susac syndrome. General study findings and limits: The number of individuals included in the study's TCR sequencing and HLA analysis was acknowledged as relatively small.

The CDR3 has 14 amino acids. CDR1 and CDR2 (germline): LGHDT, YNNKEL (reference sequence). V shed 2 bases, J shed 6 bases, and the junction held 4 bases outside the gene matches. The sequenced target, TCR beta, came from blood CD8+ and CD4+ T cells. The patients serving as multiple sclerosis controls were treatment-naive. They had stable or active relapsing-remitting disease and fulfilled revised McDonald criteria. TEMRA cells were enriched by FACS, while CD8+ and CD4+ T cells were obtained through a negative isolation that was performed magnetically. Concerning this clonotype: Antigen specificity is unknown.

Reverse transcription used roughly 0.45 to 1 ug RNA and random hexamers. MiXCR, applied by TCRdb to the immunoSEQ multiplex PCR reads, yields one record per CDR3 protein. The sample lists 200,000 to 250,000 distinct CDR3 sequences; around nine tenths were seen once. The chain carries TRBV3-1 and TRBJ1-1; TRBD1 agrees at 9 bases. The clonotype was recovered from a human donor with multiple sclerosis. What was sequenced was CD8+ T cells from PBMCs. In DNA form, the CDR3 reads TGTGCCAGCAGCCAACCGGGACAGGGACCTGAAGCTTTCTTT. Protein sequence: CASSQPGQGPEAFF. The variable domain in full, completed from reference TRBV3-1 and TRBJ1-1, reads DTAVSQTPKYLVTQMGNDKSIKCEQNLGHDTMYWYKQDSKKFLKIMFSYNNKELIINETVPNRFSPKSPDKAHLNLHINSLELGDSAVYFCASSQPGQGPEAFFGQGTRLTVV.